The 30 T cell receptor beta chains given below trace back to one sample, sequenced in a study of somatic mutations in cytotoxic T cells in rheumatoid arthritis. This table comes from immunoSEQ multiplex PCR, and its TCRdb copy is limited to in-frame clones, with some not included. The table includes approximately 11,000 clones, around 74% detected once. The sequenced sample consisted of CD8+ T cells sorted from blood. The receptors were sampled from a woman in her 40s in good health.

V is TRBV18 and J is TRBJ1-2; D remains unclear. Per the germline V gene, CDR1 is KGHSH and CDR2 is LQKENI. The V end was cut by 6 bases, the J end by 4 bases, with 12 bases between. The CDR3 contains 13 residues. CDR3 protein: CASSLTRSYGYTF. The DNA for the CDR3 is TGTGCCAGCTCCCTTACGCGGTCCTATGGCTACACCTTC.

The chain uses TRBV4-3 and TRBJ2-2, with 14 bases that match TRBD2. V was pared by 3 bases and J by 5 bases, with 5 bases of the junction left unmatched. This CDR3 region has 17 residues. The germline V gene has CDR1 LGHNA and CDR2 YSLEER. The CDR3 nucleotides are TGCGCCAGCAGCCAGGGGGGACTAGCGGGAGATACCGGGGAGCTGTTTTTT. Protein product: CASSQGGLAGDTGELFF.

CDR3 amino acids: CASSPDSGEGYNEQFF. In DNA form, the CDR3 reads TGCGCCAGCAGCCCGGATAGCGGGGAGGGCTACAATGAGCAGTTCTTC. J is TRBJ2-1 and V is TRBV5-1, with 8 bases that match TRBD2. CDR1 SGHRS and CDR2 YFSETQ come from the germline V gene. The V segment lost 4 bases and the J segment 3 bases; nucleotides outside the gene matches: 9. CDR3 length: 16 residues.

The chain links TRBV15 to TRBJ2-7; D perhaps matches TRBD2 (6 bases). This CDR3 is 14 amino acids long. CDR1 and CDR2 from the germline V gene are LNHNV and YYDKDF (reference sequence). V was shortened by 5 bases and J by 2 bases, with 13 bases between the two germline ends. This chain's CDR3 is CATSEGLSTYEQYV. CDR3 coding DNA: TGTGCCACCAGCGAGGGACTCTCTACCTACGAGCAGTACGTC.

In its sample, this clone was seen a few times. V and J are TRBV9 and TRBJ1-2; D is ambiguous. This CDR3 spans 15 amino acids. Trimming left V 0 bases short and J 7 bases short, with 16 bases between. CDR1 and CDR2 from the germline V gene are SGDLS and YYNGEE. The CDR3 DNA is TGTGCCAGCAGCGTAGGGGAAGGCCATCGAATTGGCTACACCTTC. Its protein is CASSVGEGHRIGYTF. Full variable domain (outside the CDR3, taken from reference TRBV9 and TRBJ1-2): DSGVTQTPKHLITATGQRVTLRCSPRSGDLSVYWYQQSLDQGLQFLIQYYNGEERAKGNILERFSAQQFPDLHSELNLSSLELGDSALYFCASSVGEGHRIGYTFGSGTRLTVV.

J is TRBJ1-1 and V is TRBV6-6, with D unresolved. CDR1 MNHNY and CDR2 SVGAGI come from the germline V gene (reference sequence). The CDR3 covers 12 residues. The V end was cut by 4 bases, the J end by 0 bases, with 3 bases between. The CDR3 DNA follows: TGTGCCAGCAGTTTGATGAACACTGAAGCTTTCTTT. Translating it yields CASSLMNTEAFF.

CDR3 sequence (DNA): TGTGCCAGCAGTCCCGGACTAGCGGCACAAGAGACCCAGTACTTC. This gives the protein CASSPGLAAQETQYF. V usage is TRBV27 and J usage is TRBJ2-5; 10 bases align to TRBD2. CDR1 MNHEY and CDR2 SMNVEV come from the germline V gene (reference sequence). CDR3 length: 15 residues. The J segment lost 2 bases and the V segment lost 5 bases, leaving 5 bases of the junction unmatched.

The V call is TRBV6-1, the J call TRBJ2-7, with TRBD2 as a possible D gene (6 bases). In germline, CDR1 is MNHNS, CDR2 SASEGT. The CDR3 spans 13 residues. Deletions cut 11 bases from V and 4 bases from J, with 18 bases between. The CDR3 nucleotides read TGTGCCTGTCGGGAGCGGAATCGATACGAGCAGTACGTC. It codes for CACRERNRYEQYV.

This chain links TRBV6-6 with TRBJ1-1; D unclear. The V end was cut by 6 bases, the J end by 1 base, with 6 bases between. CDR1 is MNHNY, CDR2 SVGAGI, per germline (reference sequence). The CDR3 extends over 12 amino acids. CDR3: CASRPGNTEAFF. For the CDR3, the DNA is TGTGCCAGCAGGCCAGGGAACACTGAAGCTTTCTTT.

Worth noting for this clone: In this CDR3 the conserved last residue, phenylalanine or tryptophan, is missing, so a read error is likely. The chain has TRBV5-6 and TRBJ1-2; TRBD1 might be the D (5 bases). This CDR3 comprises 14 residues. The germline V gene encodes CDR1 SGHDT and CDR2 YYEEEE. The germline V and J ends were trimmed by 6 bases and 3 bases, with 15 bases remaining between them. For the CDR3, the DNA is TGTGCCAGCAACCCCGGGACCGTCTACTATGGCTACACCCTC. Translating gives CASNPGTVYYGYTL.

The rearrangement uses TRBV6-6 and TRBJ1-1; 9 bases match TRBD1. CDR3 length equals 15 residues. V lost 5 bases, J lost 3 bases, and 7 bases stayed unmatched. Looked up from germline, CDR1 is MNHNY and CDR2 is SVGAGI (reference sequence). CDR3 sequence: CASSPRQGVDTEAFF. The CDR3 DNA sequence: TGTGCCAGCAGTCCCCGACAGGGGGTAGACACTGAAGCTTTCTTT.

This clone was recorded only once. The chain employs TRBV28 and TRBJ1-6, with D tentatively TRBD1 (6 bases). The CDR3 spans 15 residues. CDR1 is MDHEN, CDR2 SYDVKM, per germline. Between the trimmed V and J ends, which lost 8 bases and 0 bases, there was a span of 11 bases. This CDR3 is CASQQGHSYNSPLHF. The CDR3, as DNA: TGTGCCAGCCAACAGGGCCACTCCTATAATTCACCCCTCCACTTT.

This clone was seen more than once but under ten times. The V gene is TRBV7-9, the J gene TRBJ1-2; weak D call: TRBD1 (6 bases). In germline, CDR1 is SEHNR, CDR2 FQNEAQ (reference sequence). With 5 bases removed from V and 5 bases from J, the gap between germline ends came to 15 bases. The CDR3 consists of 14 residues. The CDR3 sequence: CASSELGQLYGYTF. CDR3 in DNA: TGTGCCAGCAGCGAACTAGGACAGCTATATGGCTACACCTTC.

The chain links TRBV9 to TRBJ2-1, with TRBD2 matching over 8 bases. CDR3 size: 16 residues. V dropped 5 bases and J dropped 1; count of bases not matched to a gene: 8. Per germline, CDR1 SGDLS and CDR2 YYNGEE. The CDR3, as DNA: TGTGCCAGCAGTGGAAATAGCGGGGCTTCCTACAATGAGCAGTTCTTC. As protein: CASSGNSGASYNEQFF.

The table lists this clone with a few counts. The chain uses TRBV13 and TRBJ1-1; perhaps TRBD1 as D (5 bases). Trimming took 0 bases from V and 4 from J, leaving 12 bases between them. CDR3 length equals 15 residues. Per the germline V gene, CDR1 is PRHDT and CDR2 is FYEKMQ (reference sequence). Here the CDR3 reads CASSLGGVSGTEAFF. The CDR3 region has the DNA TGTGCCAGCAGCTTAGGAGGGGTATCTGGCACTGAAGCTTTCTTT.

The chain couples TRBV5-4 to TRBJ2-1; no clear D. Germline assignment: CDR1 SGHNT and CDR2 YYREEE (reference sequence). CDR3 length: 12 residues. V was cut by 5 bases and J by 0 bases, with 3 bases left in between. The CDR3 DNA is TGTGCCAGCAGGGACTCCTACAATGAGCAGTTCTTC. Amino acid sequence: CASRDSYNEQFF.

This chain connects TRBV5-6 to TRBJ1-4; D might be TRBD1 (5 bases). CDR1 is SGHDT, CDR2 YYEEEE, per germline. The CDR3 loop spans 18 amino acids. V was cut by 2 bases and J by 8 bases, with 25 bases left in between. CDR3 region: CASSLLTNRGTSSEKLFF. Here the CDR3 DNA reads TGTGCCAGCAGCTTACTAACTAACCGGGGGACGAGTTCGGAAAAACTGTTTTTT.

This clone was detected only a few times. CDR3 sequence: CASRDRRNFYGYTF. The CDR3 DNA sequence: TGTGCCAGCAGGGACAGACGGAACTTTTATGGCTACACCTTC. The chain links TRBV6-5 to TRBJ1-2, with D possibly being TRBD1 (6 bases). The V gene's germline CDR1 is MNHEY and CDR2 SVGAGI. This CDR3 spans 14 amino acids. Trimming removed 6 bases at V and 5 bases at J, with 16 bases between.

The genes are TRBV4-3 and TRBJ1-1, with 7 bases matching TRBD1. CDR3 length equals 11 residues. From germline, CDR1 is LGHNA and CDR2 YSLEER. The trim removed 7 bases at V and 8 bases at J, leaving 4 bases unmatched. Written as DNA, the CDR3 is TGCGCCAGCACAGGGGGTATAGAAGCTTTCTTT. It encodes CASTGGIEAFF.

This rearrangement joins TRBV6-1 to TRBJ2-7, with 13 positions matching TRBD2. Germline V gives CDR1 MNHNS, CDR2 SASEGT. This CDR3 has 15 amino acids. The trim removed 3 bases at V and 4 bases at J, leaving 3 bases unmatched. In DNA form, the CDR3 reads TGTGCCAGCAGTGAGTGGACTAGCGGGGGTTACGAGCAGTACGTC. Its translation is CASSEWTSGGYEQYV.

The chain has TRBV28 and TRBJ2-1; the D gene is possibly TRBD1 (6 bases). CDR3 size: 15 residues. The V end was cut by 7 bases, the J end by 6 bases, with 19 bases between. Germline V gene lookup returns CDR1 MDHEN and CDR2 SYDVKM. In DNA, the CDR3 is TGTGCCAGCACCTTGACCCAGGGGTTTGGCAATGAGCAGTTCTTC. It codes for CASTLTQGFGNEQFF.

The chain is built from TRBV10-3 and TRBJ2-3; D is unresolved. This CDR3 is 14 amino acids long. The V gene's germline CDR1 is ENHRY and CDR2 SYGVKD. V lost 3 bases and J lost 6, with 13 bases in between. CDR3 sequence (DNA): TGTGCCATCAGTGACGCAGGCCCCAGGGATACGCAGTATTTT. It codes for CAISDAGPRDTQYF.

This clone occurred once. The chain links TRBV5-6 to TRBJ2-2; D might be TRBD1 (6 bases). The germline V and J ends were trimmed by 3 bases and 4 bases, with 10 bases remaining between them. CDR3 size: 14 residues. Germline CDR1 SGHDT, CDR2 YYEEEE. The DNA for the CDR3 is TGTGCCAGCAGCTCCGGGACAAGCACCGGGGAGCTGTTTTTT. It encodes CASSSGTSTGELFF.

This clone was counted a few times. As DNA, the CDR3 is TGTGCCAGCAGCTTAGTCCAGCGGGGGGGCTGGGAGACCCAGTACTTC. Translating it yields CASSLVQRGGWETQYF. This sequence joins TRBV7-2 and TRBJ2-5; 10 nucleotides agree with TRBD2. Germline CDR1 SGHTA, CDR2 FQGNSA. The trim removed 1 base at V and 5 bases at J, leaving 7 bases unmatched. There are 16 residues in the CDR3.

The CDR3 sequence: CASSYNRIGGEQYV. The CDR3 nucleotides read TGTGCCAGCAGTTACAATAGGATCGGTGGCGAGCAGTACGTC. V usage is TRBV6-6 and J usage is TRBJ2-7; D ambiguous. With 2 bases removed from V and 6 bases from J, the gap between germline ends came to 14 bases. The CDR3 sequence is 14 residues long. Germline CDR1 is MNHNY and CDR2 is SVGAGI (reference sequence).

This clone was detected only once. The rearrangement links TRBV19 to TRBJ2-2; 9 bases fit TRBD2. Germline loops: CDR1 LNHDA, CDR2 SQIVND (reference sequence). Unmatched junction bases numbered 5, after V lost 9 bases and J lost 0 bases. This CDR3 is built from 15 residues. The CDR3 nucleotides read TGTGCCAGCTCGGGACTAGCTGCGAACACCGGGGAGCTGTTTTTT. Translated: CASSGLAANTGELFF.

The genes are TRBV28 and TRBJ1-2, with 8 positions matching TRBD1. Germline lookup yields CDR1 MDHEN and CDR2 SYDVKM. CDR3 length equals 14 residues. V shed 4 bases, J shed 6 bases, and the junction held 7 bases outside the gene matches. Written as DNA, the CDR3 is TGTGCCAGCAGTTCCGTTGAGACAGGGGATGGCTACACCTTC. Its protein is CASSSVETGDGYTF.

The chain employs TRBV4-3 and TRBJ2-7; possibly TRBD2 for D (6 bases). Germline CDR1 LGHNA, CDR2 YSLEER. Trimming removed 0 bases from V and 4 bases from J, with 16 bases in between. CDR3 length equals 16 residues. The CDR3 DNA follows: TGCGCCAGCAGCCAAGATACACGGGAGCCATCGTACGAGCAGTACTTC. This encodes CASSQDTREPSYEQYF.

The V and J genes are TRBV23-1 and TRBJ2-1, with 9 bases that match TRBD1. TRBV23-1 is flagged as an ORF with uncertain function. The V gene end was trimmed by 2 bases and the J gene end by 0 bases; junction bases not matched to a gene: 2. The CDR3 has 16 amino acids. This chain's CDR3 is CASSQPGQGSYNEQFF. CDR3 sequence (DNA): TGCGCCAGCAGTCAACCGGGACAGGGCTCCTACAATGAGCAGTTCTTC.

This chain links TRBV15 with TRBJ2-1; D gene unclear. The CDR3 runs to 13 residues. V was trimmed by 0 bases and J by 6 bases, leaving 6 bases between them. The germline V gene has CDR1 LNHNV and CDR2 YYDKDF (reference sequence). The CDR3 spells CATSRDPGNEQFF. CDR3 DNA sequence: TGTGCCACCAGCAGAGATCCTGGCAATGAGCAGTTCTTC.